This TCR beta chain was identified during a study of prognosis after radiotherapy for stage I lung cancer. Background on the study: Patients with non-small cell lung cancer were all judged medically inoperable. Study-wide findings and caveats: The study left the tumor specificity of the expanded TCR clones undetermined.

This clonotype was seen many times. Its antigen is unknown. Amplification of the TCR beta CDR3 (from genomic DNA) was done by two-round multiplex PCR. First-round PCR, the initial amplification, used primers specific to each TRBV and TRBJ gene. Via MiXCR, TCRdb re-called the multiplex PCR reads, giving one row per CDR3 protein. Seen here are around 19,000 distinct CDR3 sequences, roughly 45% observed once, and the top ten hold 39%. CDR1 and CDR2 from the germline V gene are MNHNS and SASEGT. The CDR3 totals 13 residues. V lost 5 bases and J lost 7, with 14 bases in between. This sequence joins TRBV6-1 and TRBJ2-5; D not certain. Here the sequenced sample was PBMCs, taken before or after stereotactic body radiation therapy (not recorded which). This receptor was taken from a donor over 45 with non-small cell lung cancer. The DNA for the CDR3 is TGTGCCAGCAGTCCCCCCGGCATCGGGACCCAGTACTTC. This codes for CASSPPGIGTQYF.